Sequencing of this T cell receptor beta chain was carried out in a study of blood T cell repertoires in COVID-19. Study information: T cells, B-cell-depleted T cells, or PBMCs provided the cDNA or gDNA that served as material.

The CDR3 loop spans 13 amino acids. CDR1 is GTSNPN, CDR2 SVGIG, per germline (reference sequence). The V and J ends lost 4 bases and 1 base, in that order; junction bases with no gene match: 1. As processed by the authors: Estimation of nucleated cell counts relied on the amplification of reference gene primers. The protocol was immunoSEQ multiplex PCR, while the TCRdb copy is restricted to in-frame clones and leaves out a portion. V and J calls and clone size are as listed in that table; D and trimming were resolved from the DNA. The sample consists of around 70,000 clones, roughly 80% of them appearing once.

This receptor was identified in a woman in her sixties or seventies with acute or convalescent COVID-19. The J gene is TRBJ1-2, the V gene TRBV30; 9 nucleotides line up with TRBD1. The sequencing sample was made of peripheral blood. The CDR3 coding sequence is TGTGCCTGGATGGACAGGGGTAACTATGGCTACACCTTC. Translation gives CAWMDRGNYGYTF.